The TCR beta chain described here comes from a study of blood T cell repertoires in COVID-19. Study-level background: The United States, Italy and Spain supplied acute and convalescent COVID-19 samples. From T cells, B-cell-depleted T cells, or PBMCs came the material, which was cDNA or gDNA.

Original analysis: Estimated nucleated cell counts came from reference gene primer amplification. The table came from immunoSEQ multiplex PCR; TCRdb's copy has only in-frame clones and leaves some out. V and J calls and clone size are given by that table; D and trimming were obtained from the DNA. Altogether 50,000 to 80,000 clones are present, 65% to 80% being singletons, with the ten largest covering roughly 5%. This clone has only one observation. Additional DNA sequences in this sample encode the identical CDR3. V was clipped by 6 bases and J by 1 base; unmatched bases: 2. Germline loops: CDR1 SNHLY, CDR2 FYNNEI. This CDR3 region has 14 residues.

The sample taken for sequencing was peripheral blood. This clonotype was obtained from a human donor in a cohort sampled during active COVID-19. The chain combines TRBV2 with TRBJ2-5; 10 nucleotides agree with TRBD1. The CDR3 sequence is CASSRDRGQETQYF. CDR3 nucleotides: TGTGCCAGCAGCAGGGACAGGGGCCAAGAGACCCAGTACTTC.